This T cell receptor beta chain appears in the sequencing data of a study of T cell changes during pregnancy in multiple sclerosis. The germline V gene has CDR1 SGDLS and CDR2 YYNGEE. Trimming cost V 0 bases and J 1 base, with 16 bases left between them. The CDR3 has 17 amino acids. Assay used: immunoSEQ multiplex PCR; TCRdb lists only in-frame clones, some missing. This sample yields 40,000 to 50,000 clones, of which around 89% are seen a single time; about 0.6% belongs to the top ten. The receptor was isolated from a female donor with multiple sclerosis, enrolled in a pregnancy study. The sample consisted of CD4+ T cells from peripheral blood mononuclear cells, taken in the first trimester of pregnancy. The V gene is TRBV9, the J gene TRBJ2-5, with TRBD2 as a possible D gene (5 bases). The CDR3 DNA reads TGTGCCAGCAGCGTAGACCCCGGAGGAGGACTCCAAGAGACCCAGTACTTC. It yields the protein CASSVDPGGGLQETQYF.